This record covers a single TCR beta chain. This CDR3 comprises 14 residues. Germline V gene data show CDR1 as KGHSH and CDR2 as LQKENI. Trimming took 0 bases from V and 4 from J, leaving 9 bases between them. These data come from a study of blood T cell repertoires in COVID-19. At the level of the study: Collection of acute and convalescent COVID-19 samples took place in the United States, Italy and Spain. T cells, B-cell-depleted T cells, or PBMCs provided the cDNA or gDNA that served as material.

As processed by the authors: Amplification of reference gene primers was used by the study to estimate nucleated cell counts. Sequenced by immunoSEQ multiplex PCR; TCRdb stores in-frame clones only, minus some. V, J and clone size are those of that table, while D and trimming were read from the DNA. The data hold about 200,000 clones, with around nine tenths observed a single time. This TCR derives from a woman between 40 and 50 years old with acute or convalescent COVID-19. Sample: peripheral blood. The chain joins TRBV18 to TRBJ1-2; no clear D. The CDR3 here is CASSPPSQTYGYTF. CDR3 DNA sequence: TGTGCCAGCTCACCACCGTCACAGACCTATGGCTACACCTTC.